This is a list of T cell receptor beta chains from one sample in a study of beta chain features in type 1 diabetes. Clones were sequenced by immunoSEQ multiplex PCR, and TCRdb holds only the in-frame ones, with some missing. The top ten hold 1.4% to 1.5% of the sample, which has 50,000 to 65,000 clones, under 55% seen once. The sample was Tregs from blood. These receptor sequences come from a man aged 30 to 39 with type 1 diabetes. CDR3s include the opening cysteine and the closing phenylalanine or tryptophan. D genes are given only for firm matches. Size is stated for part of the rows, as once, few or many counts, or as a class when the clone is expanded.

V	D	J	size	DNA	CDR3
TRBV28	-	TRBJ2-1	few	TGTGCCAGCACGAAAGTCCCCAGCGCCAATGAGCAGTTCTTC	CASTKVPSANEQFF
TRBV5-1	-	TRBJ1-5	-	TGCGCCAGCAGCGTTACAGGCCTCAATCAGCCCCAGCATTTT	CASSVTGLNQPQHF
TRBV11-2	-	TRBJ2-7	-	TGTGCCAGCAGCTTAGAAACTCCGGTCTACGAGCAGTACTTC	CASSLETPVYEQYF
TRBV7-9	-	TRBJ2-4	few	TGTGCCAGCAGCTTAGCCCCTAACATTCAGTACTTC	CASSLAPNIQYF
TRBV27	-	TRBJ1-2	-	TGTGCCAGCAGTTTACGTTACTCTACCCAATCTAACTATGGCTACACCTTC	CASSLRYSTQSNYGYTF
TRBV9	TRBD2	TRBJ2-1	-	TGTGCCAGCAGCGTAGCTCTCATCGGGAGCGGGGATGATGAGCAGTTCTTC	CASSVALIGSGDDEQFF
TRBV18	-	TRBJ1-3	-	TGTGCCAGCTCACCACCGAGTCGGGGAGACGGAAACACCATATATTTT	CASSPPSRGDGNTIYF
TRBV6-1	TRBD1	TRBJ1-1	-	TGTGCCAGCAGTGGACAGGGTGGGTTCACTGAAGCTTTCTTT	CASSGQGGFTEAFF
TRBV19	TRBD2	TRBJ2-1	-	TGTGCCAGTAAAGGTTCCAGCGGGAGGAATGAGCAGTTCTTC	CASKGSSGRNEQFF
TRBV11-2	-	TRBJ2-1	-	TGTGCCAGCAGCTCGGGACTCTTCTACAATGAGCAGTTCTTC	CASSSGLFYNEQFF
TRBV5-1	TRBD1	TRBJ1-1	-	TGCGCCAGCAGGTTACGGACAGGGTTGGACACTGAAGCTTTCTTT	CASRLRTGLDTEAFF
TRBV27	-	TRBJ2-7	few	TGTGCCAGCAGTTTACGCCAGGGGGGTAACTACGAGCAGTACTTC	CASSLRQGGNYEQYF
TRBV30	-	TRBJ2-1	few	TGTGCCTGGTCCTTTACTAGTTACCATGAGCAGTTCTTC	CAWSFTSYHEQFF
TRBV7-8	TRBD1	TRBJ1-5	-	TGTGCCAGCAGCTTAGCTACAACAGGGGTAGGGCGTCAGCCCCAGCATTTT	CASSLATTGVGRQPQHF
TRBV7-6	TRBD1	TRBJ2-7	-	TGTGCCAGCAGTTCAGGGGGTGGTCCGGGGTACGAGCAGTACTTC	CASSSGGGPGYEQYF
TRBV6-5	TRBD1	TRBJ1-6	-	TGTGCCAGCAGTTCGAGGGACAGGATCTATAATTCACCCCTCCACTTT	CASSSRDRIYNSPLHF
TRBV28	TRBD2	TRBJ2-7	few	TGTGCCAGCAGCCCACCAGGACTAGCGGGAGCCTACGAGCAGTACTTC	CASSPPGLAGAYEQYF
TRBV7-9	-	TRBJ1-4	-	TGTGCCAGCAGCTTAGATCGCAGGGCGGAAGGCGAAAAACTGTTTTTT	CASSLDRRAEGEKLFF
TRBV25-1	TRBD2	TRBJ2-5	-	TGTGCCAGCAGTGAATATCCAGCGGGGAACCAAGAGACCCAGTACTTC	CASSEYPAGNQETQYF
TRBV28	TRBD2	TRBJ2-1	-	TGTGCCAGCAGTCCTTCGCGACTAGCTAAAGATGAGCAGTTCTTC	CASSPSRLAKDEQFF
TRBV7-2	-	TRBJ1-1	-	TGTGCCAGCAGCTTAGTCGGCGGCCCTTACACTGAAGCTTTCTTT	CASSLVGGPYTEAFF
TRBV7-8	TRBD1	TRBJ2-1	-	TGTGCCAGCAGCTTCGCTCGGACAGGGGGCGCGAAAATCTACAATGAGCAGTTCTTC	CASSFARTGGAKIYNEQFF